The 22 T cell receptor beta chains below come from one sample, sequenced in a study of blood T cells in healthy people across ages. A second roughly 7 to 11 cycle PCR used barcoded and J-beta primers. One entry per CDR3 protein, called by TCRdb with MiXCR from the 5' RACE reads. This sample carries 1.5 million to 2 million distinct CDR3 sequences, 49% of them seen once, and the ten largest clones take over 2%. The material sequenced was blood. The receptors were gathered from a woman between 40 and 50 years old in good health.

This clonotype has just a few counts. The gene calls are TRBV6-5 and TRBJ1-1; D uncertain. CDR3 size: 15 residues. CDR1 is MNHEY and CDR2 is SVGAGI in the germline V gene. V lost 0 bases, J lost 1 base, and 9 bases lay in between. CDR3 sequence: CASSYSLDGNTEAFF. DNA for the CDR3: TGTGCCAGCAGTTACTCCCTCGACGGGAACACTGAAGCTTTCTTT.

The sample holds a few counts of this clonotype. This chain joins TRBV21-1 and TRBJ2-7. TRBV21-1 is assigned pseudogene status. The CDR3 totals 19 residues. The CDR3 bases are TGTGCCAGCAGCAAAGCGGGCGGCGGAGAGAAGGAGAGCTCCTACGAGCAGTACTTC. Amino acids: CASSKAGGGEKESSYEQYF.

The V gene is TRBV29-1, the J gene TRBJ2-3, with 12 bases that match TRBD2. V lost 5 bases and J lost 6; bases outside the gene matches: 15. Germline lookup yields CDR1 SQVTM and CDR2 ANQGSEA. The CDR3 sequence is 17 residues long. CDR3 region: CSVRGGGLAGLADTQYF. CDR3 DNA sequence: TGCAGCGTTCGGGGCGGGGGACTAGCGGGCCTGGCGGATACGCAGTATTTT.

This clonotype showed up just once. The rearrangement links TRBV6-6 to TRBJ1-1; 10 bases fit TRBD1. CDR1 and CDR2 from the germline V gene are MNHNY and SVGAGI (reference sequence). V trimming: 6 bases; J trimming: 4 bases; junction bases outside the gene matches: 5. The CDR3 is made up of 14 amino acids. DNA of the CDR3: TGTGCCAGCAGCGGGACAGGGGAGGCCACTGAAGCTTTCTTT. Translated: CASSGTGEATEAFF.

The chain links TRBV9 to TRBJ2-3, with 11 positions matching TRBD2. The CDR3 has 18 amino acids. After removal of 0 bases from V and 7 bases from J, the junction contained 13 bases not matched to a gene. CDR1 SGDLS and CDR2 YYNGEE come from the germline V gene. The CDR3 loop is CASSVGRTSGGSVYTQYF. In DNA, the CDR3 is TGTGCCAGCAGCGTAGGGCGTACTAGCGGGGGATCCGTGTATACGCAGTATTTT.

The rearrangement links TRBV12-3 or TRBV12-4 to TRBJ1-5, with D unclear. With 5 bases removed from V and 1 base from J, the gap between germline ends came to 12 bases. The CDR3 has 15 amino acids. In nucleotides, the CDR3 is TGTGCCAGCAGTACGAGCCCGGACAGCAATCAGCCCCAGCATTTT. This translates into CASSTSPDSNQPQHF.

As regards this clonotype: Mismatch with germline at one junction end may stem from a read error. This chain connects TRBV18 to TRBJ2-1; 10 positions match TRBD2. CDR1 and CDR2 from the germline V gene are KGHSH and LQKENI. CDR3 length: 17 residues. CDR3 sequence reads: CANSPNPVVLAGNEQFF. As DNA, the CDR3 is TGTGCCAACTCACCAAACCCAGTCGTACTAGCGGGGAATGAGCAGTTCTTC. The whole variable domain, filled in from reference TRBV18 and TRBJ2-1, reads NAGVMQNPRHLVRRRGQEARLRCSPMKGHSHVYWYRQLPEEGLKFMVYLQKENIIDESGMPKERFSAEFPKEGPSILRIQQVVRGDSAAYFCANSPNPVVLAGNEQFFGPGTRLTVL.

The chain combines TRBV4-1 with TRBJ2-7; D unclear. Trimming removed 0 bases from V and 4 bases from J, with 13 bases in between. The CDR3 is 15 residues long. From germline, CDR1 is MGHRA and CDR2 YSYEKL. CDR3 DNA sequence: TGCGCCAGCAGCCAAGAAACCACCCAGGATTACGAGCAGTACTTC. Encoded protein: CASSQETTQDYEQYF.

The chain has TRBV27 and TRBJ2-4, with TRBD1 identical over 7 bases. The end of the DNA aligns better with TRBJ2-7, so the J call may be wrong. This CDR3 is 13 amino acids long. The germline gives CDR1 MNHEY, CDR2 SMNVEV (reference sequence). CDR3 nucleotide sequence: TGTGCCAGCGCGTTGACAGGGTCTGGCGAGCAGTACTTC. It yields the protein CASALTGSGEQYF.

This chain links TRBV9 with TRBJ2-1, with TRBD1 matching over 7 bases. V dropped 1 base and J dropped 9; count of bases not matched to a gene: 7. This CDR3 is 14 amino acids long. Per germline, CDR1 SGDLS and CDR2 YYNGEE. This CDR3 is CASSVHYSGGEQFF. CDR3 DNA: TGTGCCAGCAGCGTACACTATTCAGGGGGTGAGCAGTTCTTC.

This chain joins TRBV11-2 and TRBJ2-1; tentative D call: TRBD2 (6 bases). The CDR3 runs to 15 residues. The germline V and J ends were trimmed by 6 bases and 5 bases, with 17 bases remaining between them. Germline assignment: CDR1 SGHAT and CDR2 FQNNGV. As DNA, the CDR3 is TGTGCCAGCAGAACTGCGGGACGGAAGAACAATGAGCAGTTCTTC. Translated: CASRTAGRKNNEQFF.

The chain couples TRBV6-5 to TRBJ2-1; 11 nucleotides match TRBD1. This CDR3 region has 14 residues. The germline V gene encodes CDR1 MNHEY and CDR2 SVGAGI. V trimming: 7 bases; J trimming: 8 bases; junction bases outside the gene matches: 7. CDR3 sequence (DNA): TGTGCCAGCACCCGGACAGGGGGCCTGGATGAGCAGTTCTTC. It codes for CASTRTGGLDEQFF.

The chain carries TRBV7-8 and TRBJ2-7; perhaps TRBD1 as D (6 bases). Germline V gives CDR1 SGHVS, CDR2 FQNEAQ. The CDR3 consists of 15 residues. V lost 1 base and J lost 3, with 13 bases in between. CDR3 region: CASSLDQGQHYEQYF. The CDR3 DNA is TGTGCCAGCAGCTTAGACCAGGGGCAGCACTACGAGCAGTACTTC.

This clonotype was counted between two and nine times. The chain carries TRBV25-1 and TRBJ2-3, with 8 nucleotides matching TRBD1. This CDR3 spans 17 amino acids. The J segment lost 4 bases and the V segment lost 6 bases, leaving 15 bases of the junction unmatched. Germline CDR1 reads MGHDK; CDR2 reads SYGVNS. The CDR3 nucleotides read TGTGCCAGCAGCCTCAACCTTTGGACAGGGTTGGCAGATACGCAGTATTTT. This codes for CASSLNLWTGLADTQYF.

Ten or more counts support this clonotype. The chain is built from TRBV2 and TRBJ2-3; 7 bases are shared with TRBD1. After removal of 8 bases from V and 0 bases from J, the junction contained 5 bases not matched to a gene. Germline V gene sequence: CDR1 SNHLY, CDR2 FYNNEI. CDR3 length equals 14 residues. The CDR3 loop is CASRRDSSTDTQYF. For the CDR3, the DNA is TGTGCCAGCCGCAGGGACAGCAGCACAGATACGCAGTATTTT.

This clonotype was found once. The junction and the germline gene differ at one end; a read error may be behind it. The chain couples TRBV20-1 to TRBJ2-1, with D possibly TRBD2 on 7 matching bases. Germline CDR1 DFQATT, CDR2 SNEGSKA (reference sequence). The CDR3 extends over 16 amino acids. CDR3 sequence: CSGPGEGRGSYNGQFF. In nucleotides, the CDR3 is TGCAGTGGCCCAGGGGAGGGCAGGGGCTCCTACAATGGGCAGTTCTTC.

V gene TRBV29-1 combines with J gene TRBJ2-4; 7 nucleotides match TRBD1. This CDR3 has 12 residues. J was trimmed by 6 bases and V by 3 bases; bases with no gene match: 2. Germline values: CDR1 SQVTM, CDR2 ANQGSEA. CDR3 in amino acids: CSVEDRRNIQYF. Written as DNA, the CDR3 is TGCAGCGTTGAGGACAGGAGAAACATTCAGTACTTC.

The V gene is TRBV7-9, the J gene TRBJ2-7, with a weak D call TRBD2 (7 bases). Germline V gives CDR1 SEHNR, CDR2 FQNEAQ (reference sequence). Trimming removed 5 bases at V and 3 bases at J, with 17 bases between. This CDR3 region has 15 residues. This CDR3 is CASSPPGGGVYEQYF. The CDR3 DNA follows: TGTGCCAGCAGCCCCCCGGGCGGGGGCGTCTACGAGCAGTACTTC.

V gene TRBV28 combines with J gene TRBJ2-7; 12 nucleotides match TRBD1. Judging by the DNA end, TRBJ2-5 fits better; the J call may be wrong. The CDR3 runs to 17 residues. Germline assignment: CDR1 MDHEN and CDR2 SYDVKM. The CDR3 nucleotides read TGTGCCAGCAGTACCCGGGACAGGGGGCTGCTAGGAGAGACCCAGTACTTC. Translated: CASSTRDRGLLGETQYF.

This clonotype was seen a few times. V usage is TRBV6-6 and J usage is TRBJ2-1; unclear D gene. This CDR3 comprises 13 residues. Per germline, CDR1 MNHNY and CDR2 SVGAGI (reference sequence). The V end was cut by 6 bases, the J end by 4 bases, with 10 bases between. CDR3 nucleotide sequence: TGTGCCAGCAGGCCCAACCGTTACAATGAGCAGTTCTTC. Translating it yields CASRPNRYNEQFF.

The rearrangement links TRBV27 to TRBJ2-3; 12 bases fit TRBD1. Germline CDR1 reads MNHEY; CDR2 reads SMNVEV (reference sequence). The CDR3 is made up of 16 amino acids. V dropped 3 bases and J dropped 4; count of bases not matched to a gene: 5. The CDR3 protein is CASSFPGTGGADTQYF. The CDR3 region has the DNA TGTGCCAGCAGTTTCCCAGGGACAGGGGGCGCAGATACGCAGTATTTT.

This clonotype was observed a handful of times. V gene TRBV25-1 combines with J gene TRBJ2-6; 8 bases fit TRBD1. CDR1 is MGHDK, CDR2 SYGVNS, per germline. The J segment lost 0 bases and the V segment lost 1 base, leaving 8 bases of the junction unmatched. This CDR3 has 19 amino acids. CDR3 bases: TGTGCCAGCAGTGAATTAGGAACAGGGGGAAACTCTGGGGCCAACGTCCTGACTTTC. This codes for CASSELGTGGNSGANVLTF.